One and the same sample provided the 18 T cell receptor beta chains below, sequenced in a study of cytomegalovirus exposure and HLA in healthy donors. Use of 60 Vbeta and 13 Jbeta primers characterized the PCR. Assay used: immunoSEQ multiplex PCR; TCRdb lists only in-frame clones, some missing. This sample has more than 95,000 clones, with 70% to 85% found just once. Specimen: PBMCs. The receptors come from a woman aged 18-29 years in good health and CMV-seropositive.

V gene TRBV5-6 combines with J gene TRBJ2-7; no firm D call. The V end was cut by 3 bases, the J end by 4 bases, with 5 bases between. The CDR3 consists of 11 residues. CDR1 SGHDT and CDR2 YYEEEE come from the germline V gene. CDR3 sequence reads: CASSSGYEQYF. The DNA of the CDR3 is TGTGCCAGCAGCTCCGGTTACGAGCAGTACTTC. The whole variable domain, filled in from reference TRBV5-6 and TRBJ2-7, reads DAGVTQSPTHLIKTRGQQVTLRCSPKSGHDTVSWYQQALGQGPQFIFQYYEEEERQRGNFPDRFSGHQFPNYSSELNVNALLLGDSALYLCASSSGYEQYFGPGTRLTVT.

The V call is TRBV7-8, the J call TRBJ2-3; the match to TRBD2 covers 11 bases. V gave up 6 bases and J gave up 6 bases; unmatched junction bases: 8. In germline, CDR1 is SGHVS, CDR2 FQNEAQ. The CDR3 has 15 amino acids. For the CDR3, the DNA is TGTGCCAGCAGGCCAACTAGCGGGAGAATGGATACGCAGTATTTT. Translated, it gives CASRPTSGRMDTQYF.

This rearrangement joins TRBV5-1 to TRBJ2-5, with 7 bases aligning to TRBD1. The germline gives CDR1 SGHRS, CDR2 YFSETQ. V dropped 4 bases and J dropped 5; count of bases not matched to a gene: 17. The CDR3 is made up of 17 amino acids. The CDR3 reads CASSPRDSVSGLETQYF. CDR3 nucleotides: TGCGCCAGCAGCCCCCGGGACAGCGTTTCAGGGCTTGAGACCCAGTACTTC.

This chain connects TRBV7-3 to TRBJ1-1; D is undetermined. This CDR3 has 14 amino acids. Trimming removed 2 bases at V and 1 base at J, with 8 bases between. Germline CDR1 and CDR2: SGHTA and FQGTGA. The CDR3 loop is CASSLETGNTEAFF. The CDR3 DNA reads TGTGCCAGCAGCTTAGAGACGGGGAACACTGAAGCTTTCTTT.

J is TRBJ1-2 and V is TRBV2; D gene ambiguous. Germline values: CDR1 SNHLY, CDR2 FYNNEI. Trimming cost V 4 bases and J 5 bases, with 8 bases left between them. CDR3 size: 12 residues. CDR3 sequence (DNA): TGTGCCAGCAGTGTGAGGTCTTATGGCTACACCTTC. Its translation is CASSVRSYGYTF.

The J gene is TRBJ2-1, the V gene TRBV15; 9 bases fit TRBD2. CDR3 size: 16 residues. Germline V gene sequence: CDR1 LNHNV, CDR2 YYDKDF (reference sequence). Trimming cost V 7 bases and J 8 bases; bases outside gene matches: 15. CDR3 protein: CATTPRASGIFHEQFF. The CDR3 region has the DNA TGTGCCACCACCCCTCGGGCTAGCGGGATTTTCCATGAGCAGTTCTTC.

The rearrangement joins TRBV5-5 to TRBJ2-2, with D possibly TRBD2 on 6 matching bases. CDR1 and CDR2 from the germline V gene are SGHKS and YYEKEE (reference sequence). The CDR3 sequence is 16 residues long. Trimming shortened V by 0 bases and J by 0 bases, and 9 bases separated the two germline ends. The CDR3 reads CASSLGRGANTGELFF. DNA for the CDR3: TGTGCCAGCAGCTTGGGCCGCGGGGCGAACACCGGGGAGCTGTTTTTT.

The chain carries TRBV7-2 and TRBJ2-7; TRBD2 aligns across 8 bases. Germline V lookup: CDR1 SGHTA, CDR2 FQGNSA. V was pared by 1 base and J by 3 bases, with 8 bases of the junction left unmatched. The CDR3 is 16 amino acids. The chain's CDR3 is CASSLGGSGKVYEQYF. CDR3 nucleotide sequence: TGTGCCAGCAGCTTAGGGGGTAGCGGGAAAGTCTACGAGCAGTACTTC.

DNA for the CDR3: TGTGCCAGCAGTGTAGCGGGAGACGGGGCAGATACGCAGTATTTT. Protein: CASSVAGDGADTQYF. The rearrangement links TRBV2 to TRBJ2-3; 9 bases match TRBD2. The CDR3 sequence is 15 residues long. The germline V gene encodes CDR1 SNHLY and CDR2 FYNNEI. With V trimmed by 4 bases and J by 4 bases, 6 bases remained unmatched.

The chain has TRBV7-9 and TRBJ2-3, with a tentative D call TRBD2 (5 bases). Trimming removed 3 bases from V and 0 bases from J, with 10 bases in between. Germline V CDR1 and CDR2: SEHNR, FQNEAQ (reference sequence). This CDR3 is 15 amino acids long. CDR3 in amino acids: CASSFSGTSTDTQYF. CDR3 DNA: TGTGCCAGCAGCTTCAGCGGAACTAGCACAGATACGCAGTATTTT. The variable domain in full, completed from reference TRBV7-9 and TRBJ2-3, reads DTGVSQNPRHKITKRGQNVTFRCDPISEHNRLYWYRQTLGQGPEFLTYFQNEAQLEKSRLLSDRFSAERPKGSFSTLEIQRTEQGDSAMYLCASSFSGTSTDTQYFGPGTRLTVL.

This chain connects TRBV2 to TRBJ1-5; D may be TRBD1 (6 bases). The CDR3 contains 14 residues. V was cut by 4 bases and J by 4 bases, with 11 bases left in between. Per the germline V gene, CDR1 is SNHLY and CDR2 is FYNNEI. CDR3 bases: TGTGCCAGCAGTGGAAGGGGACAAAATCAGCCCCAGCATTTT. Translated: CASSGRGQNQPQHF.

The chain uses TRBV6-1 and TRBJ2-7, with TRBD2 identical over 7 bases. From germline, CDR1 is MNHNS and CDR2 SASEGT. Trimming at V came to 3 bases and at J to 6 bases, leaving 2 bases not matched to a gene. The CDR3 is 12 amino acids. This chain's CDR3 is CASSETSREQYF. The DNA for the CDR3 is TGTGCCAGCAGTGAGACTAGCCGCGAGCAGTACTTC.

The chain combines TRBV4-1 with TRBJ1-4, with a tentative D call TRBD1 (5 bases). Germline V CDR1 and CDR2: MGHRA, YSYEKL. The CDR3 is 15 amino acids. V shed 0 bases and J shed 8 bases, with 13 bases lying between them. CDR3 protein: CASSQDTRVGEKLFF. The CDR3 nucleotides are TGCGCCAGCAGCCAAGATACCAGGGTTGGAGAAAAACTGTTTTTT.

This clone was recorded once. CDR3 protein: CATSRVGAGRATEQYF. DNA of the CDR3: TGTGCCACCAGCAGAGTAGGAGCGGGCAGGGCTACCGAGCAGTACTTC. The chain links TRBV15 to TRBJ2-7; D possibly corresponds to TRBD2 (6 bases). The V gene's germline CDR1 is LNHNV and CDR2 YYDKDF (reference sequence). The CDR3 extends over 16 amino acids. The V end was cut by 1 base, the J end by 6 bases, with 19 bases between.

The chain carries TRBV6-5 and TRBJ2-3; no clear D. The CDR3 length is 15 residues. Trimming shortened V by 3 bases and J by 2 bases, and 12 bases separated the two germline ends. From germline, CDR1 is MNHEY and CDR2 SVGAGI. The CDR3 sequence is CASSYGQFVTDTQYF. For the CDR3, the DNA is TGTGCCAGCAGTTATGGGCAATTTGTCACAGATACGCAGTATTTT.

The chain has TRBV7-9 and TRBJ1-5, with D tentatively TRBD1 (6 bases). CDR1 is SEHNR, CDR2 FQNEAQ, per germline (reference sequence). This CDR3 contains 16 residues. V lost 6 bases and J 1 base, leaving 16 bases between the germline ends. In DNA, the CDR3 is TGTGCCAGCAGTAACACGGGGACACCCAGCAATCAGCCCCAGCATTTT. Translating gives CASSNTGTPSNQPQHF.

The CDR3: CASSRLQGAGEKLFF. The CDR3 DNA reads TGTGCCAGTAGTAGATTACAGGGGGCGGGCGAAAAACTGTTTTTT. This chain uses TRBV19 with TRBJ1-4, with TRBD1 identical over 9 bases. This CDR3 is built from 15 residues. J lost 8 bases, V lost 4 bases, and 8 bases had no gene match. Germline CDR1 and CDR2: LNHDA and SQIVND (reference sequence).

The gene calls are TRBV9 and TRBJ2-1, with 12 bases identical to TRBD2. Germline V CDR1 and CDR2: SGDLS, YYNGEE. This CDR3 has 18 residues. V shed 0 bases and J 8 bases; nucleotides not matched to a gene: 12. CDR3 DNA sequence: TGTGCCAGCAGCGTAGGGTCCCCGACTAGCGGGAGACGGGATGAGCAGTTCTTC. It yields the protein CASSVGSPTSGRRDEQFF.